The entry below gives a single T cell receptor beta chain sequence along with its context. This record belongs to a study of blood T cell repertoires in COVID-19. On the study more broadly: Specimens from acute and convalescent COVID-19 originated in the United States, Italy and Spain. PBMCs, B-cell-depleted T cells, or T cells were the source of the cDNA or gDNA that made up the material.

Method: immunoSEQ multiplex PCR; TCRdb's copy keeps in-frame clones and lacks some. Of roughly 130,000 clones listed, about four fifths were seen once; the top ten hold less than 9%. One Seattle source followed patients from active infection through their disease course. Trimming stripped 2 bases from V and 6 bases from J, with 11 bases between. From germline, CDR1 is SGHRS and CDR2 YFSETQ. The CDR3 extends over 14 amino acids. Material for sequencing was peripheral blood. The TCR comes from a man aged 30-40 years with COVID-19, enrolled during active disease. The rearrangement uses TRBV5-1 and TRBJ1-4; tentative D call: TRBD1 (5 bases). The DNA of the CDR3 is TGCGCCAGCAGCTTCAGGGTCCGAGATGAAAAACTGTTTTTT. Translation: CASSFRVRDEKLFF.